This TCR beta chain was identified during a study of chemoradiotherapy in HPV16-positive cancers. There are 13 residues in the CDR3. Trimming took 3 bases from V and 4 from J, leaving 9 bases between them. Germline loops: CDR1 KGHSH, CDR2 LQKENI. Here immunoSEQ multiplex PCR was the method, and the copy in TCRdb shows in-frame clones only, minus some. This table has some 12,000 clones, roughly 90% appearing once. This sample comprised blood, obtained from a patient who underwent chemoradiotherapy. The source is a human donor with HPV-associated anogenital cancer. V is TRBV18 and J is TRBJ1-2; D not certain. This chain's CDR3 is CASSPGYSYGYTF. Here the CDR3 DNA reads TGTGCCAGCTCACCTGGGTACAGCTATGGCTACACCTTC.